Each of the 7 T cell receptor beta chains below was sequenced from the same sample in a study of T cell responses to AZD1222 COVID-19 vaccine. Assay: immunoSEQ multiplex PCR; the TCRdb copy retains only in-frame clones and omits some. The table shows some 150,000 clones, with 90% to 95% occurring only once. The specimen comprised peripheral blood, sampled on day 0 of MenACWY control vaccination. The receptor set was obtained from an adult in good health.

J is TRBJ2-7 and V is TRBV21-1; the table assigns TRBD1, which was not confirmed against the DNA. TRBV21-1 is designated a pseudogene. The CDR3 is 13 residues long. The CDR3 loop is CASSKPDSYEQYF. CDR3 DNA sequence: TGTGCCAGCAGCAAACCAGACTCCTACGAGCAGTACTTC.

The rearrangement uses TRBV7-3 and TRBJ1-1, with a possible D match to TRBD1 (5 bases). The germline V gene has CDR1 SGHTA and CDR2 FQGTGA. CDR3 length equals 16 residues. V was trimmed by 1 base and J by 4 bases, leaving 16 bases between them. CDR3 nucleotide sequence: TGTGCCAGCAGCTTAAGGGGCGGGGTAAAGAGCACTGAAGCTTTCTTT. Translating gives CASSLRGGVKSTEAFF.

This rearrangement joins TRBV3-1 (or the pseudogene TRBV3-2) to TRBJ1-1; tentatively, D is TRBD1 (5 bases). V was clipped by 1 base and J by 4 bases, with 13 bases between them. The germline CDR1 and CDR2 sequences are LGHDT and YNNKEL (reference sequence). There are 15 residues in the CDR3. The CDR3 loop reads CASSQGGLRGTEAFF. The DNA for the CDR3 is TGTGCCAGCAGCCAAGGTGGGCTTAGGGGCACTGAAGCTTTCTTT.

The rearrangement joins TRBV6-5 to TRBJ2-2; 8 bases align to TRBD1. This CDR3 spans 15 amino acids. Germline V lookup: CDR1 MNHEY, CDR2 SVGAGI. Trimming removed 2 bases from V and 5 bases from J; junction bases left unmatched: 4. For the CDR3, the DNA is TGTGCCAGCAGTTACCGGCAGGGGGCGACCGGGGAGCTGTTTTTT. Its translation is CASSYRQGATGELFF.

The rearrangement uses TRBV7-7 and TRBJ2-2, with 9 bases fitting TRBD2. The V gene end was trimmed by 3 bases and the J gene end by 6 bases; junction bases not matched to a gene: 2. The CDR3 spans 14 residues. Germline CDR1 SSHAT, CDR2 FNYEAQ (reference sequence). In DNA, the CDR3 is TGTGCCAGCAGCTTGACTAGCGGTCCCGGGGAGCTGTTTTTT. Its protein product is CASSLTSGPGELFF.

The chain uses TRBV5-1 and TRBJ2-2; the D gene is possibly TRBD1 (5 bases). Trimming removed 6 bases at V and 6 bases at J, with 15 bases between. CDR3 length equals 14 residues. Germline V gene sequence: CDR1 SGHRS, CDR2 YFSETQ. DNA for the CDR3: TGCGCCAGCATCCCTACAAGGGGCGCCGGGGAGCTGTTTTTT. Protein: CASIPTRGAGELFF. The full variable domain, in which reference TRBV5-1 and TRBJ2-2 provide the parts outside the CDR3, is KAGVTQTPRYLIKTRGQQVTLSCSPISGHRSVSWYQQTPGQGLQFLFEYFSETQRNKGNFPGRFSGRQFSNSRSEMNVSTLELGDSALYLCASIPTRGAGELFFGEGSRLTVL.

The chain carries TRBV27 and TRBJ1-2; D is ambiguous. The CDR3 runs to 12 residues. The V and J ends lost 6 bases and 8 bases respectively, with 13 bases between them. Germline-derived CDR1 and CDR2 are MNHEY and SMNVEV (reference sequence). The DNA for the CDR3 is TGTGCCAGCAGCAGAGGGAAAGGCGGCTACACCTTC. It is translated as CASSRGKGGYTF.